The 9 T cell receptor beta chains presented below share a single source sample, sequenced in a study of CD8 T cells in Susac syndrome. When the RNA was reverse transcribed, random hexamers were used with an input of about 0.45 to 1 ug. TCRdb re-analysed the immunoSEQ multiplex PCR reads in MiXCR, keeping a single row per CDR3 protein. The table includes roughly 180,000 distinct CDR3 sequences, about 94% detected once. The specimen sequenced was CD4+ T cells from PBMCs. These TCRs come from a human donor with multiple sclerosis.

The chain has TRBV11-1 and TRBJ2-2, with a tentative D call TRBD2 (5 bases). Germline V lookup: CDR1 SGHAT, CDR2 FQDESV (reference sequence). This CDR3 contains 16 residues. Between the trimmed V and J ends, which lost 5 bases and 5 bases, there was a span of 18 bases. The CDR3 bases are TGTGCCAGCAGCAACCGCCAGCGGTCCCAGACCGGGGAGCTGTTTTTT. Translation: CASSNRQRSQTGELFF.

The chain joins TRBV24-1 to TRBJ2-2; 10 bases agree with TRBD2. After removal of 1 base from V and 3 bases from J, the junction contained 4 bases not matched to a gene. The CDR3 contains 17 residues. Germline CDR1 reads KGHDR; CDR2 reads SFDVKD. CDR3 in amino acids: CATSDLWTSGDTGELFF. As DNA, the CDR3 is TGTGCCACCAGTGATTTATGGACTAGCGGTGACACCGGGGAGCTGTTTTTT.

In DNA form, the CDR3 reads TGCGCCAGCAGCTCTAAGACAGGGGGCACTGAAGCTTTCTTT. Protein product: CASSSKTGGTEAFF. The chain combines TRBV5-1 with TRBJ1-1, with TRBD1 identical over 9 bases. Germline V gives CDR1 SGHRS, CDR2 YFSETQ. This CDR3 spans 14 amino acids. The trim removed 3 bases at V and 4 bases at J, leaving 4 bases unmatched.

The genes are TRBV5-4 and TRBJ2-6; D call uncertain. V was clipped by 4 bases and J by 3 bases, with 11 bases between them. Looked up from germline, CDR1 is SGHNT and CDR2 is YYREEE (reference sequence). The length of the CDR3 is 15 residues. In DNA form, the CDR3 reads TGTGCCAGCAGCCGCTGGGGTGGTGGGGCCAACGTCCTGACTTTC. It yields the protein CASSRWGGGANVLTF.

This clonotype has only a few counts. The J gene is TRBJ1-2, the V gene TRBV6-5; D is unresolved. This CDR3 is 13 amino acids long. V gave up 4 bases and J gave up 4 bases, with 10 bases separating them. Germline-derived CDR1 and CDR2 are MNHEY and SVGAGI. This chain's CDR3 is CASSFGLAYGYTF. CDR3 DNA sequence: TGTGCCAGCAGTTTCGGGCTAGCCTATGGCTACACCTTC.

The CDR3 nucleotides read TGTGCCAGCAGCTTAACCGGGGGCAGAACCGGGGAGCTGTTTTTT. The encoded protein is CASSLTGGRTGELFF. The rearrangement links TRBV7-3 to TRBJ2-2; TRBD1 or TRBD2 may be the D gene (6 bases each). The CDR3 sequence is 15 residues long. With 0 bases removed from V and 5 bases from J, the gap between germline ends came to 10 bases. Germline loops: CDR1 SGHTA, CDR2 FQGTGA.

This chain joins TRBV4-2 and TRBJ1-1; D not resolved. The germline gives CDR1 LGHNA, CDR2 YNFKEQ. The CDR3 is made up of 14 amino acids. The V end was cut by 3 bases, the J end by 5 bases, with 13 bases between. This CDR3 is CASSHPAQWTEAFF. Written as DNA, the CDR3 is TGTGCCAGCAGCCACCCTGCCCAATGGACTGAAGCTTTCTTT.

This chain uses TRBV9 with TRBJ2-2; D is unclear. In germline, CDR1 is SGDLS, CDR2 YYNGEE. The CDR3 runs to 14 residues. Trimming left V 0 bases short and J 6 bases short, with 9 bases between. This CDR3 is CASSVGNGAGELFF. The CDR3 bases are TGTGCCAGCAGCGTAGGAAATGGTGCCGGGGAGCTGTTTTTT.

This clonotype was counted a few times. This chain uses TRBV4-1 with TRBJ2-2, with D perhaps matching TRBD1 (6 bases). This CDR3 contains 15 residues. V lost 4 bases and J lost 5, with 14 bases in between. CDR1 is MGHRA, CDR2 YSYEKL, per germline. The CDR3 loop reads CASSRAGTQTGELFF. CDR3 bases: TGCGCCAGCAGCCGCGCCGGGACACAGACCGGGGAGCTGTTTTTT.